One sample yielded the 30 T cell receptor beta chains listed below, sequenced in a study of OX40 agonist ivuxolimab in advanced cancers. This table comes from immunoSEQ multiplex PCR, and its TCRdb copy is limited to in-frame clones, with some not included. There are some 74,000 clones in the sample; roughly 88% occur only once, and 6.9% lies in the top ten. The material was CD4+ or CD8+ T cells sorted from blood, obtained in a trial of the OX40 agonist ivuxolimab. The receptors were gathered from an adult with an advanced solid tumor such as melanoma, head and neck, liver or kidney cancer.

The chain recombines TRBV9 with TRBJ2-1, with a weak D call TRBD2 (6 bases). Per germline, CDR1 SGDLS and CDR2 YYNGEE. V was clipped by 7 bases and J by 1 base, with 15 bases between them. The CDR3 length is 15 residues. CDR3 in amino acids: CASGKGTGSYNEQFF. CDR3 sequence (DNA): TGTGCCAGCGGGAAAGGGACTGGTTCCTACAATGAGCAGTTCTTC.

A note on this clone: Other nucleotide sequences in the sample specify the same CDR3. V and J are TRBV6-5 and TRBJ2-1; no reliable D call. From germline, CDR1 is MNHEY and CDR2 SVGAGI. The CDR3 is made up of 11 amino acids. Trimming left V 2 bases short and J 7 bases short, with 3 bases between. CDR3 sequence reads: CASSYRNEQFF. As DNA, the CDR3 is TGTGCCAGCAGTTACAGGAATGAGCAGTTCTTC.

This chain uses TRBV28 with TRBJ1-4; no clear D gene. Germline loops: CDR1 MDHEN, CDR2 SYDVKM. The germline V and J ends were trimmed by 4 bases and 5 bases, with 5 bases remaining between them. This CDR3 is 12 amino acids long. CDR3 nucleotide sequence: TGTGCCAGCAGTTATTGGAATGAAAAACTGTTTTTT. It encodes CASSYWNEKLFF. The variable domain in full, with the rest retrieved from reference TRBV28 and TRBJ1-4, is DVKVTQSSRYLVKRTGEKVFLECVQDMDHENMFWYRQDPGLGLRLIYFSYDVKMKEKGDIPEGYSVSREKKERFSLILESASTNQTSMYLCASSYWNEKLFFGSGTQLSVL.

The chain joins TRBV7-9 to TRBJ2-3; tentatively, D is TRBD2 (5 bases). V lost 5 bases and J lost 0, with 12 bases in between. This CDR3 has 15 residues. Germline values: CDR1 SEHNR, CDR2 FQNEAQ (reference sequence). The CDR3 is CASSNQRSSTDTQYF. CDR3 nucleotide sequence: TGTGCCAGCAGCAACCAGCGGTCTAGCACAGATACGCAGTATTTT.

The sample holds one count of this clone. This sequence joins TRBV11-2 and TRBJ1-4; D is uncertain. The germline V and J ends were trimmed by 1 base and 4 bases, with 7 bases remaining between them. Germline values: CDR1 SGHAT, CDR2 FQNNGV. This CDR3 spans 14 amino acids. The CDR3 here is CASSLVRINEKLFF. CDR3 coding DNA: TGTGCCAGCAGCTTAGTACGGATTAATGAAAAACTGTTTTTT.

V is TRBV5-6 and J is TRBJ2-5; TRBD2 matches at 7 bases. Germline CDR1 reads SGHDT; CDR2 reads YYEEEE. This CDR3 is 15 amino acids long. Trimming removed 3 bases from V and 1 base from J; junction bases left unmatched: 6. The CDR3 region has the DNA TGTGCCAGCAGCTGGGAGGGGCCCCTCCAAGAGACCCAGTACTTC. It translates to CASSWEGPLQETQYF.

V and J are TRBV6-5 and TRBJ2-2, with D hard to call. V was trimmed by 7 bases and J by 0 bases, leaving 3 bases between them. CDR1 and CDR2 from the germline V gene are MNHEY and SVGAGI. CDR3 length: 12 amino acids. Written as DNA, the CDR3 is TGTGCCAGCAATACGAACACCGGGGAGCTGTTTTTT. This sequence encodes CASNTNTGELFF.

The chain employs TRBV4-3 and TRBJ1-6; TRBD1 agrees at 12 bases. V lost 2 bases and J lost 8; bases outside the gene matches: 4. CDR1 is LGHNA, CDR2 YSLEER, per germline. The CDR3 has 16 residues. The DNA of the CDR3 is TGCGCCAGCAGCCAATCCGGGACAGGGGGCGATTCACCCCTCCACTTT. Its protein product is CASSQSGTGGDSPLHF.

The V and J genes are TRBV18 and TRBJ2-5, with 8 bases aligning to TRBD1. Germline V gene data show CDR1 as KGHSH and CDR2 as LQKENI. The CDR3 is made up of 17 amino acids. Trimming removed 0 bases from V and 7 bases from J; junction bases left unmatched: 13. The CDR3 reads CASSPPVGRGQVATQYF. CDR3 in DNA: TGTGCCAGCTCACCACCGGTCGGTAGGGGACAGGTCGCGACCCAGTACTTC.

The CDR3 sequence: CASSLRGYGYTF. In DNA, the CDR3 is TGCGCCAGCAGCTTAAGAGGCTATGGCTACACCTTC. V and J are TRBV5-1 and TRBJ1-2; the D is unclear. Germline CDR1 SGHRS, CDR2 YFSETQ. Trimming removed 2 bases from V and 4 bases from J, with 6 bases in between. The CDR3 extends over 12 amino acids.

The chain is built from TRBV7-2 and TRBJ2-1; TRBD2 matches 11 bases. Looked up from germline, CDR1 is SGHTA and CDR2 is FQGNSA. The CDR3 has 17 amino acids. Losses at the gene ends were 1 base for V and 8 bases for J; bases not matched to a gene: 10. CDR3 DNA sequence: TGTGCCAGCAGCTTAGGTAAGCTAGCGGGAGGCCGGGATGAGCAGTTCTTC. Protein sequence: CASSLGKLAGGRDEQFF.

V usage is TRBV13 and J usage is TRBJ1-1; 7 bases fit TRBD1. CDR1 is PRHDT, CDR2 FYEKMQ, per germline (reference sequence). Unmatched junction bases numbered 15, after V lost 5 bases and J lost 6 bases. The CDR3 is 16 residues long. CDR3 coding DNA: TGTGCCAGCAGCGATACCGACACAGGGGAGTCCTCTGAAGCTTTCTTT. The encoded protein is CASSDTDTGESSEAFF.

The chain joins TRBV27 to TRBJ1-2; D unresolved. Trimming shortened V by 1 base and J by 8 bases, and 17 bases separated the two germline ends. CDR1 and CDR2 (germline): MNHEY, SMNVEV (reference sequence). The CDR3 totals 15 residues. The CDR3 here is CASSLYGYVPQGYTF. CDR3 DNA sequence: TGTGCCAGCAGTTTATACGGTTATGTCCCGCAGGGCTACACCTTC.

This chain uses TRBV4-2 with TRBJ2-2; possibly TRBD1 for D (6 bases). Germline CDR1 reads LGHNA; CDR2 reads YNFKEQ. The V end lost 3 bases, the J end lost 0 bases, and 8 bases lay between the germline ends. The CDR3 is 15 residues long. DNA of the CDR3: TGTGCCAGCAGCCAGGACAGTCCGAACACCGGGGAGCTGTTTTTT. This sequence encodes CASSQDSPNTGELFF.

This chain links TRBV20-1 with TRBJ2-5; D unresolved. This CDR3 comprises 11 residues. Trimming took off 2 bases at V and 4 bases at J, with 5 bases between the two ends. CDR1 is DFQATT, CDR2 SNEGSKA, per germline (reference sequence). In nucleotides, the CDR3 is TGCAGTGCTAGAATCGGAGAGACCCAGTACTTC. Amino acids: CSARIGETQYF.

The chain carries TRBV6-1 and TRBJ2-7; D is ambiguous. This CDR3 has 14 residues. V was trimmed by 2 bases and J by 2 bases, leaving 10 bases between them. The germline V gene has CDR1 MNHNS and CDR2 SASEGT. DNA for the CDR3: TGTGCCAGCAGTGAATATGCTTCCCCCTACGAGCAGTACTTC. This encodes CASSEYASPYEQYF.

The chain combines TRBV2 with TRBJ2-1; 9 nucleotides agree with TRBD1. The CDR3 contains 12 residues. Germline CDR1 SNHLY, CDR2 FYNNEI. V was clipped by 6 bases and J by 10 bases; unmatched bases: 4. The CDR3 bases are TGTGCCAGCAGCGGACAGGGGCTAGAGCAGTTCTTC. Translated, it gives CASSGQGLEQFF. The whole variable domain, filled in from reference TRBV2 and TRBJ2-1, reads EPEVTQTPSHQVTQMGQEVILRCVPISNHLYFYWYRQILGQKVEFLVSFYNNEISEKSEIFDDQFSVERPDGSNFTLKIRSTKLEDSAMYFCASSGQGLEQFFGPGTRLTVL.

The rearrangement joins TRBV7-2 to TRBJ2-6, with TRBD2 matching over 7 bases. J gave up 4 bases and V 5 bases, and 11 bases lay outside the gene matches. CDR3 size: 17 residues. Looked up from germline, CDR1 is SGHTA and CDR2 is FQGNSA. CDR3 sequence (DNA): TGTGCCAGCAGCCGTCTGGCGGGAGCTTACGGGGCCAACGTCCTGACTTTC. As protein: CASSRLAGAYGANVLTF. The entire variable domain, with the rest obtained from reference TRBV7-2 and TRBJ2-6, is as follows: GAGVSQSPSNKVTEKGKDVELRCDPISGHTALYWYRQSLGQGLEFLIYFQGNSAPDKSGLPSDRFSAERTGGSVSTLTIQRTQQEDSAVYLCASSRLAGAYGANVLTFGAGSRLTVL.

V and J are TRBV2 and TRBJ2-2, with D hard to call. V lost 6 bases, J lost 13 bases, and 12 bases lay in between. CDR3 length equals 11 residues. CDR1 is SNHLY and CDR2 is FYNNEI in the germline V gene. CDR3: CASSETTRLFF. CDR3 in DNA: TGTGCCAGCAGCGAGACGACGCGGCTGTTTTTT.

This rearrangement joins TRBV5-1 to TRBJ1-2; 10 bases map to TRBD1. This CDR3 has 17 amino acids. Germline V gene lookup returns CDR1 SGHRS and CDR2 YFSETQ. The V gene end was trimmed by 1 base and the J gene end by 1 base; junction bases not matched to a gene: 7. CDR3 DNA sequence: TGCGCCAGCAGCTTGTCAGGGACAGGGGACCTTAACTATGGCTACACCTTC. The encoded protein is CASSLSGTGDLNYGYTF. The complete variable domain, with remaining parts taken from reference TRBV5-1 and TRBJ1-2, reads KAGVTQTPRYLIKTRGQQVTLSCSPISGHRSVSWYQQTPGQGLQFLFEYFSETQRNKGNFPGRFSGRQFSNSRSEMNVSTLELGDSALYLCASSLSGTGDLNYGYTFGSGTRLTVV.

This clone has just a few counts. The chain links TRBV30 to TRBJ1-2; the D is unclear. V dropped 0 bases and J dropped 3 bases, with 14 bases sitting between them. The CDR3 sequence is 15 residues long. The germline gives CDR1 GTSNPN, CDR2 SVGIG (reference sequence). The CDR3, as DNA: TGTGCCTGGAGTGTACTGGAACTCAGAGACTATGGCTACACCTTC. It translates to CAWSVLELRDYGYTF.

CDR3 in DNA: TGTGCCAGCAGCTTAGATCACTACGAGCAGTACTTC. Amino acid sequence: CASSLDHYEQYF. The rearrangement joins TRBV7-9 to TRBJ2-7; D is unclear. The CDR3 runs 12 residues. Germline lookup yields CDR1 SEHNR and CDR2 FQNEAQ (reference sequence). V was trimmed by 1 base and J by 3 bases, leaving 4 bases between them.

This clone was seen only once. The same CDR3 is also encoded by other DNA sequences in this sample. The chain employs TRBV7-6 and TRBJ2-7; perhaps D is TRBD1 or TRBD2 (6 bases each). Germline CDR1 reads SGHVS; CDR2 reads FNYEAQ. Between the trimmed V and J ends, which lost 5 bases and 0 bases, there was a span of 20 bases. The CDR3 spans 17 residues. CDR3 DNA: TGTGCCAGCAGCCGGATCCAAGGGGGAGGAAGCTCCTACGAGCAGTACTTC. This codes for CASSRIQGGGSSYEQYF.

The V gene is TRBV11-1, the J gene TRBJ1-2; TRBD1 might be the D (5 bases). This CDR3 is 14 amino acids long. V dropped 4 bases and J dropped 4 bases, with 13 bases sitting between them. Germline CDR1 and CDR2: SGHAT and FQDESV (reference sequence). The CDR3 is CASSSASRGYGYTF. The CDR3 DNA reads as TGTGCCAGCAGCTCAGCGAGTAGGGGCTATGGCTACACCTTC.

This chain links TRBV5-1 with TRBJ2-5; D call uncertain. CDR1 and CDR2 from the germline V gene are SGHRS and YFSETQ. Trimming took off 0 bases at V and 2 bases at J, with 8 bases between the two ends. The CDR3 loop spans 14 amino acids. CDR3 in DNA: TGCGCCAGCAGCTTGGGGCAGCTTCAAGAGACCCAGTACTTC. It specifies CASSLGQLQETQYF.

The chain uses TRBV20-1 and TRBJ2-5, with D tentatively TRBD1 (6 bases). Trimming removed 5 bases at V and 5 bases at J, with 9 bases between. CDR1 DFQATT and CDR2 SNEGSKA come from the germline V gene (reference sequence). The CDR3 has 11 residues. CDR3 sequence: CSAYRVETQYF. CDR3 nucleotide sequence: TGCAGTGCTTACAGGGTGGAGACCCAGTACTTC.

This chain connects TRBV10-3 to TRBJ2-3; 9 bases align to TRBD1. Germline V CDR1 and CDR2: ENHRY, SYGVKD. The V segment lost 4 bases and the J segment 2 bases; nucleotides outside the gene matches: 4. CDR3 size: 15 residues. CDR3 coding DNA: TGTGCCATCAGTGCGACAGGGGGGTTCACAGATACGCAGTATTTT. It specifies CAISATGGFTDTQYF.

The CDR3 here is CASIPDRGDTQYF. The DNA for the CDR3 is TGTGCCAGCATCCCTGACCGAGGGGATACGCAGTATTTT. The gene calls are TRBV6-6 and TRBJ2-3, with TRBD2 as a possible D gene (5 bases). Between the trimmed V and J ends, which lost 7 bases and 6 bases, there was a span of 14 bases. CDR1 and CDR2 from the germline V gene are MNHNY and SVGAGI (reference sequence). This CDR3 is built from 13 residues.

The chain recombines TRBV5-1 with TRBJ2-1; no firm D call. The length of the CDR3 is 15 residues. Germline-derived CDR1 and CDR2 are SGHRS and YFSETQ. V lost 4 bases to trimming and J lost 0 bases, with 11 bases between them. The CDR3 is CASSRSLTSYNEQFF. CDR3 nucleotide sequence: TGCGCCAGCAGCCGAAGCTTAACCTCCTACAATGAGCAGTTCTTC.

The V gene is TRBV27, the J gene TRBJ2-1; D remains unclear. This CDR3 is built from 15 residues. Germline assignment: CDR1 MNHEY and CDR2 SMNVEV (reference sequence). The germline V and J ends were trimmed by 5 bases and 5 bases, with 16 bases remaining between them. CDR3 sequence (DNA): TGTGCCAGCAGTCCCAAGTTTGGCGGAAACAATGAGCAGTTCTTC. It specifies CASSPKFGGNNEQFF.